These T cell receptor beta chains were read from a single sample in a study of early T cells in non-severe SARS-CoV-2 infection. TCRdb called the 5' RACE reads again in MiXCR, with one record for every CDR3 protein. The sample has approximately 75,000 distinct CDR3 sequences, about 4.6% seen once; the top ten hold approximately 3.7%. Sequenced here: whole blood, sampled at baseline. The receptors were gathered from an adult who was a healthcare worker with PCR-confirmed SARS-CoV-2 infection or an uninfected control (not recorded which). The donor label of this sample is uncertain. The CDR3 runs from the conserved cysteine through the conserved F or W. The order of the fields is CDR3 DNA, CDR3 protein, D gene, J gene, clone size, V gene. A D gene is named only where the DNA matches it firmly. Clone size is not always given. Where it is, it says once, few, many or a class for expanded clones.

TGTGCCAGCAATCCCGGGACACATCGAAACACCATATATTTT,CASNPGTHRNTIYF,-,TRBJ1-3,-,TRBV6-2/TRBV6-3
TGTGCCAGCATCATCGCAGCCCCAACTAATGAAAAACTGTTTTTT,CASIIAAPTNEKLFF,-,TRBJ1-4,many,TRBV6-1
TGCGCCAGCAGCTTGGAAGGGCGGGGGACTGAAGCTTTCTTT,CASSLEGRGTEAFF,-,TRBJ1-1,few,TRBV5-1
TGTGCCAGCAGCTTTGGGGGTGTAAGGTATGGCTACACCTTC,CASSFGGVRYGYTF,-,TRBJ1-2,-,TRBV7-9
TGTGCCAGCAGCCCCGGGACAGGGGGAAATGAGCAGTTCTTC,CASSPGTGGNEQFF,TRBD1,TRBJ2-1,-,TRBV7-3
TGTGCCAGCAGAAACCCGTTTGTAGCGGGTAAAGAGACCCAGTACTTC,CASRNPFVAGKETQYF,TRBD2,TRBJ2-5,-,TRBV7-9
TGTGCCAGCAGCTCCGACAGGGGGCAGGTTCAGCCCCAGCATTTT,CASSSDRGQVQPQHF,TRBD1,TRBJ1-5,many,TRBV6-4
TGTGCCAGCTCACCACCCGGACGGTTAGGAGACTATGGCTACACCTTC,CASSPPGRLGDYGYTF,-,TRBJ1-2,many,TRBV18
TGTGCCAGCAGATACGATAAGGGGAGGGGGAATGAAAAACTGTTTTTT,CASRYDKGRGNEKLFF,-,TRBJ1-4,many,TRBV12-3/TRBV12-4
TGCGCCAGCAGTTACACCGGGACAGCCCGCGGCGAGCAGTACTTC,CASSYTGTARGEQYF,TRBD1,TRBJ2-7,few,TRBV10-1
TGTGCCAGCCACTTTCGGCAGGGTCAAGAGACCCAGTACTTC,CASHFRQGQETQYF,-,TRBJ2-5,many,TRBV13
TGTGCCAGCACCCCAGACAGGGCACTTAACTATGGCTACACCTTC,CASTPDRALNYGYTF,TRBD1,TRBJ1-2,many,TRBV28
TGTGCCAGTAGTACAACAGGTGGAACTAATGAAAAACTGTTTTTT,CASSTTGGTNEKLFF,-,TRBJ1-4,many,TRBV19
TGCGCCAGCAGCGGGACCTGGAGAGAGCAGTACTTC,CASSGTWREQYF,-,TRBJ2-7,many,TRBV5-1
TGTGCCAGCAGCTTCGTGGCGCAACATGAAAAACTGTTTTTT,CASSFVAQHEKLFF,-,TRBJ1-4,few,TRBV5-6
TGTGCCAGCGGTCAGGGGAAGGACTATGGCTACACCTTC,CASGQGKDYGYTF,-,TRBJ1-2,many,TRBV7-9
TGTGCCAGCAGTTTCGGGGGAGTGGATTTGAACACTGAAGCTTTCTTT,CASSFGGVDLNTEAFF,-,TRBJ1-1,few,TRBV27
TGCAGTGCTAGAGTTGGAGGGGTAGCCTGGGAGCAGTACTTC,CSARVGGVAWEQYF,-,TRBJ2-7,many,TRBV20-1
TGTGCCAGCAGCGTAGGACAGGGGGCGGGGCAGCCCCAGCATTTT,CASSVGQGAGQPQHF,TRBD1,TRBJ1-5,many,TRBV9
TGTGCCAGCAGTCCCCCGGCGGGGACAGGTCAATACGAGCAGTACTTC,CASSPPAGTGQYEQYF,TRBD1,TRBJ2-7,few,TRBV28
TGTGCCAGCAGCCGAACCGGGACAGGGAACGGCTACACCTTC,CASSRTGTGNGYTF,TRBD1,TRBJ1-2,few,TRBV4-2
TGCAGTGCGCCCCTGGCCGGGGGGCTAAGGGTCGAGGCTTTCTTT,CSAPLAGGLRVEAFF,-,TRBJ1-1,-,TRBV20-1
TGCGCCGGCAGCTTGGCCGGGACAGTGGACACCGGGGAGCTGTTTTTT,CAGSLAGTVDTGELFF,TRBD1,TRBJ2-2,-,TRBV5-1
TGTGCCATCAGTGAGTCGATCGACGGGGGGCCTCGGAATGAGCAGTTCTTC,CAISESIDGGPRNEQFF,-,TRBJ2-1,many,TRBV10-3
TGTGCCAGCAGCTTAGTTGGGGGCCCTGAAGCTTTCTTT,CASSLVGGPEAFF,-,TRBJ1-1,many,TRBV11-2
TGCAGTGCTAGAGTTAGGAGCTATTCGTCGAACACTGAAGCTTTCTTT,CSARVRSYSSNTEAFF,-,TRBJ1-1,many,TRBV20-1
TGCAGCGTTAGGGTAGAGACCCAGTACTTC,CSVRVETQYF,-,TRBJ2-5,many,TRBV29-1
TGCAGTGCCCCCGGACTAGCGGGGGGCGTTGAGCAGTTCTTC,CSAPGLAGGVEQFF,TRBD2,TRBJ2-1,few,TRBV20-1
TGTGCCACCGAAGGCGGAAGGACCACCGACGAGCAGTACTTC,CATEGGRTTDEQYF,-,TRBJ2-7,many,TRBV24-1
TGCAGTGCTAAAGGACAAGGAAATGAAAAACTGTTTTTT,CSAKGQGNEKLFF,-,TRBJ1-4,many,TRBV20-1
TGTGCCAGCAGCTTTCCCGGAGACGAGCAGTTCTTC,CASSFPGDEQFF,-,TRBJ2-1,many,TRBV7-6
TGTGCCAGCAGCTTAGAAGCCTGGGGCCACGAGCAGTACTTC,CASSLEAWGHEQYF,-,TRBJ2-7,few,TRBV11-2
TGCGCCAGCAGCCAAGAGGGGGATTCGGAGACCCAGTACTTC,CASSQEGDSETQYF,-,TRBJ2-5,many,TRBV4-1
TGTGCCAGCAGTAGGGACCAGGGGGAGCGTAATTCACCCCTCCACTTT,CASSRDQGERNSPLHF,TRBD1,TRBJ1-6,few,TRBV6-5
TGCAGTGCTAGGCGAGCTGAAGCTTTCTTT,CSARRAEAFF,-,TRBJ1-1,many,TRBV20-1
TGCAGTGCTAGAGACCCGGACAGAATCGAGCAGTACTTC,CSARDPDRIEQYF,-,TRBJ2-7,many,TRBV20-1
TGTGCCAGCAGTTTACCATCGGGACTTACCGACAATCAGCCCCAGCATTTT,CASSLPSGLTDNQPQHF,-,TRBJ1-5,-,TRBV6-6
TGCAGTGCTAGATCCAAATATAGAGGGACTACCCTAGGCGGTAATTCACCCCTCCACTTT,CSARSKYRGTTLGGNSPLHF,-,TRBJ1-6,few,TRBV20-1
TGTGCCAGCAGCCCCCTCAGGGTCGTTACTTCGGAGCTGTTTTTT,CASSPLRVVTSELFF,-,TRBJ2-2,-,TRBV3-1
TGTGCCAGCAGCCACGAGGGGGAGCAGTACTTC,CASSHEGEQYF,-,TRBJ2-7,-,TRBV3-1
TGTGCCAGCAGTTTCTCCCCGGGCCTCGGGGCTTTCACAGATACGCAGTATTTT,CASSFSPGLGAFTDTQYF,-,TRBJ2-3,-,TRBV28
TGCAGTGCACCCGGGACCGCCTACTACGAGCAGTACTTC,CSAPGTAYYEQYF,-,TRBJ2-7,many,TRBV20-1
TGTGCCAGCAGTTTGGGGGGGGGCAATGAGCAGTTCTTC,CASSLGGGNEQFF,TRBD2,TRBJ2-1,many,TRBV12-3/TRBV12-4
TGTGCCAGTAATAATGACAGGGGCGCAGATACGCAGTATTTT,CASNNDRGADTQYF,TRBD1,TRBJ2-3,few,TRBV19
TGTGCCAGCAATTCCCGGGGCCAAGAGACCCAGTACTTC,CASNSRGQETQYF,-,TRBJ2-5,-,TRBV3-1
TGTGCCAGCACCGGCGGGGCCAACGTCCTGACTTTC,CASTGGANVLTF,-,TRBJ2-6,many,TRBV12-3/TRBV12-4
TGCGCCAGCAGCCGAGAGTGGGACTTCTCTGGGGCCAACGTCCTGACTTTC,CASSREWDFSGANVLTF,-,TRBJ2-6,few,TRBV4-1
TGTGCCATCAACGACCCGGGACAGGGGCACCAAGAGACCCAGTACTTC,CAINDPGQGHQETQYF,TRBD1,TRBJ2-5,-,TRBV10-3